This T cell receptor beta chain was profiled in a study of blood T cell repertoires in COVID-19. Study-wide background: Specimens from acute and convalescent COVID-19 originated in the United States, Italy and Spain. Sources were T cells, B-cell-depleted T cells, or PBMCs; the material itself was cDNA or gDNA.

In the original workflow: Quantification of nucleated cells was approximated via reference gene primer amplification. Clones were read by immunoSEQ multiplex PCR, and TCRdb kept only the in-frame ones, dropping some. From that table come the V and J calls and clone size; the DNA was used to work out D and trimming. The data hold about 80,000 clones, with around 90% observed a single time. Trimming took 0 bases from V and 4 from J; bases not matched to a gene: 3. The CDR3 extends over 15 amino acids. Germline lookup yields CDR1 SGDLS and CDR2 YYNGEE. The chain carries TRBV9 and TRBJ2-1, with 8 bases identical to TRBD2. Specimen: peripheral blood. The receptor was derived from a man aged 70-80 years with acute or convalescent COVID-19. The CDR3 protein is CASSVAGGIYNEQFF. DNA of the CDR3: TGTGCCAGCAGCGTAGCGGGGGGGATATACAATGAGCAGTTCTTC.